A selection of T cell receptor beta chains follows, all from one sample in a study of vaccination effects on CD4 cells after COVID-19. No cognate antigen is known for these TCRs. Generated by immunoSEQ multiplex PCR, the TCRdb table keeps only in-frame clones and is missing some. The data show approximately 74,000 clones, under 85% seen once. The input for sequencing was CD4+ T cells from PBMCs cultured with HCoV-NL63 spike peptides, taken before COVID-19 vaccination. These TCRs come from a human donor who received a COVID-19 vaccine. The CDR3 runs from the conserved cysteine through the conserved F or W. A D gene is named only where the DNA matches it firmly. Clone size appears in some rows only: once, few, many, or a class for an expanded clone.

clone_size	v_call	d_call	j_call	cdr3_nt	cdr3_aa
.	TRBV24-1	.	TRBJ2-5	TGTGCCACCAGGGACAACCAAGAGACCCAGTACTTC	CATRDNQETQYF
.	TRBV24-1	TRBD1	TRBJ2-4	TGTGCCACCAGTGCCGCAAGGACAGGGGGAAACATTCAGTACTTC	CATSAARTGGNIQYF
.	TRBV5-1	.	TRBJ2-1	TGCGCCAGCAGCCCGGACAGCTACAATGAGCAGTTCTTC	CASSPDSYNEQFF
.	TRBV28	.	TRBJ1-2	TGTGCCAGCACCCCCGCCAGAGCCCTTACCTATGGCTACACCTTC	CASTPARALTYGYTF
few	TRBV30	.	TRBJ1-2	TGTGCCTGGAGTTTCCTTTCGAGCTACACCTTC	CAWSFLSSYTF
.	TRBV19	.	TRBJ1-4	TGTGCCAGTAGTCCATGGCCCGGAGCTAATGAAAAACTGTTTTTT	CASSPWPGANEKLFF
once	TRBV20-1	.	TRBJ1-2	TGCAGTGCTTACGATTCGTACGGCTACACCTTC	CSAYDSYGYTF
.	TRBV5-5	TRBD1	TRBJ1-1	TGTGCCAGCAGTTGGGGACAGCCGAACACTGAAGCTTTCTTT	CASSWGQPNTEAFF
.	TRBV6-5	TRBD1	TRBJ2-3	TGTGCCATCGGAAGGACAGGGATCACAGATACGCAGTATTTT	CAIGRTGITDTQYF
few	TRBV7-9	.	TRBJ2-5	TGTGCCAGCAGCTTATACGAGACCCAGTACTTC	CASSLYETQYF
once	TRBV9	.	TRBJ1-1	TGTGCCAGCAGCCTCCAGTCTCGGGGGACTGAAGCTTTCTTT	CASSLQSRGTEAFF
.	TRBV30	.	TRBJ2-5	TGTGCCTGGGGAAAACAAGAGACCCAGTACTTC	CAWGKQETQYF
once	TRBV7-2	TRBD2	TRBJ2-1	TGTGCCAGCCGGCTGGCGGGGGGGAACAATGAGCAGTTCTTC	CASRLAGGNNEQFF
.	TRBV2	TRBD2	TRBJ2-3	TGTGCCAGCAGCTTAGCGGGGGGCGGCACAGATACGCAGTATTTT	CASSLAGGGTDTQYF
few	TRBV10-2	.	TRBJ2-3	TGCGCCAGCAGTGAGGCAGGGGAGGATACGCAGTATTTT	CASSEAGEDTQYF
.	TRBV3-1/TRBV3-2	.	TRBJ1-3	TGTGCCAGCACAATAGACAGGTTCTCTGGAAACACCATATATTTT	CASTIDRFSGNTIYF
.	TRBV6-5	TRBD1	TRBJ2-1	TGTGCCAGCAGTTCTCTTGGGAAGGGGGCGTGGGATGAGCAGTTCTTC	CASSSLGKGAWDEQFF
.	TRBV2	.	TRBJ1-5	TGTGCCAGCAGAGGTGGACTGACCAATCAGCCCCAGCATTTT	CASRGGLTNQPQHF
.	TRBV2	TRBD1	TRBJ1-1	TGTGCCAGCAGTCGCGGGACAGGGGGCACTGAAGCTTTCTTT	CASSRGTGGTEAFF
.	TRBV27	.	TRBJ1-6	TGTGCCAGCAGTCCCTTCCCCCCACGGAGGACCACCTATAATTCACCCCTCCACTTT	CASSPFPPRRTTYNSPLHF
.	TRBV24-1	.	TRBJ1-2	TGTGCCACCAGTGGTCAGGGCCATGGCTACACCTTC	CATSGQGHGYTF
.	TRBV7-8	.	TRBJ1-2	TGTGCCAGCAGCTTAGGCCAGCCCTATGGCTACACCTTC	CASSLGQPYGYTF
.	TRBV11-3	.	TRBJ1-3	TGTGCCAGCAGCTTGTCAGGGACGAGAAACACCATATATTTT	CASSLSGTRNTIYF
.	TRBV5-8	.	TRBJ1-1	TGTGCCAGCAGCTTGGTTTCCGGAATGAACACTGAAGCTTTCTTT	CASSLVSGMNTEAFF
.	TRBV9	.	TRBJ2-1	TGTGCCAGCAGCGGACCTTACAATGAGCAGTTCTTC	CASSGPYNEQFF
.	TRBV10-2	TRBD1	TRBJ1-6	TGCGCCAGCAGGGACAGGGGCAATACTTCACCCCTCCACTTT	CASRDRGNTSPLHF
.	TRBV7-6	.	TRBJ2-2	TGTGCCAGCAGCTTACATGACAGGACGAGGCCCCCCTTGAACACCGGGGAGCTGTTTTTT	CASSLHDRTRPPLNTGELFF
.	TRBV3-1/TRBV3-2	.	TRBJ2-2	TGTGCCAGCAGCCAAGGCCCCCACTCGAACACCGGGGAGCTGTTTTTT	CASSQGPHSNTGELFF
.	TRBV7-8	.	TRBJ1-6	TGTGCCAGCAGCTTAGAGTCGGGGAGGTATTCACCCCTCCACTTT	CASSLESGRYSPLHF
.	TRBV6-5	.	TRBJ2-1	TGTGCCAGCAGTAGCAGAATTTTCTCCTACAATGAGCAGTTCTTC	CASSSRIFSYNEQFF
.	TRBV7-2	.	TRBJ2-1	TGTGCCAGCAGTACCAGGGGTTTCATGTATGAGCAGTTCTTC	CASSTRGFMYEQFF
few	TRBV24-1	TRBD1	TRBJ2-1	TGTGCCACCAGTGAGGGACAGAGGGATGAGCAGTTCTTC	CATSEGQRDEQFF
few	TRBV7-8	TRBD1	TRBJ1-2	TGTGCCAGCAGCCAAACCGGGACAGATGTTCATGGCTACACCTTC	CASSQTGTDVHGYTF
.	TRBV5-4	.	TRBJ1-2	TGTGCCAGCAGCCCGTATTCGCACGGCTACACCTTC	CASSPYSHGYTF
.	TRBV28	.	TRBJ2-5	TGTGCCAGCAGTTTTTACGGGGTATTGCAAGAGACCCAGTACTTC	CASSFYGVLQETQYF
.	TRBV7-2	.	TRBJ1-6	TGTGCCAGCAGCCCCCGGATCCGTCTTAGTTCACCCCTCCACTTT	CASSPRIRLSSPLHF
.	TRBV27	.	TRBJ2-1	TGTGCCAGCAGGGCCTCCCCCTACAATGAGCAGTTCTTC	CASRASPYNEQFF
.	TRBV7-2	.	TRBJ1-2	TGTGCCAGCAGCTCAAAGGTGGGGACGAGAAGCTATGGCTACACCTTC	CASSSKVGTRSYGYTF
.	TRBV3-1/TRBV3-2	.	TRBJ1-4	TGTGCCAGCAGCCAAGGGACCCTCGGGTTCATTGAGGAAAAACTGTTTTTT	CASSQGTLGFIEEKLFF
.	TRBV6-6	.	TRBJ1-3	TGTGCCAGCAGTTACTCGGCAGGGTGGAAAAACACCATATATTTT	CASSYSAGWKNTIYF
.	TRBV5-1	TRBD2	TRBJ2-3	TGCGCCAGCAGCTCCCTGAGTAGCGGGGCCTCTAGCACAGATACGCAGTATTTT	CASSSLSSGASSTDTQYF
.	TRBV19	.	TRBJ2-3	TGTGCCAGTAGTAGTACCGATAGCACAGATACGCAGTATTTT	CASSSTDSTDTQYF
few	TRBV14	.	TRBJ2-2	TGTGCCAGCAGCCAAGAGATAGCCCCGTGGACCGGGGAGCTGTTTTTT	CASSQEIAPWTGELFF
few	TRBV18	.	TRBJ1-2	TGTGCCAGCTCACCACGGTCCCAGGACTATGACTACACCTTC	CASSPRSQDYDYTF
.	TRBV6-4	TRBD1	TRBJ1-2	TGTGCCAGCAGTGTCTCACAGGGGAACTATGGCTACACCTTC	CASSVSQGNYGYTF
.	TRBV6-2/TRBV6-3	.	TRBJ2-5	TGTGCCAGCAGCTCCGGCTTCACAGGGTACCAAGAGACCCAGTACTTC	CASSSGFTGYQETQYF
.	TRBV5-1	TRBD1	TRBJ1-1	TGCGCCAGCAGCCCAACGGCGGGACAGGGCACTGAAGCTTTCTTT	CASSPTAGQGTEAFF
.	TRBV3-1/TRBV3-2	.	TRBJ2-2	TGTGCCAGCAGAGAGGTGCGGGGAAGGGTCGGGGAGCTGTTTTTT	CASREVRGRVGELFF
.	TRBV5-1	TRBD1	TRBJ1-4	TGCGCCAGCAGCTTGGAAGGGAAGAACAGGGGAGGTGAAAAACTGTTTTTT	CASSLEGKNRGGEKLFF
.	TRBV19	TRBD2	TRBJ2-1	TGTGCCAGTAGCAGGCCGCTAGCGGGGAATGAGCAGTTCTTC	CASSRPLAGNEQFF
once	TRBV18	.	TRBJ1-4	TGTGCCAGCTCACCAGGTATTCTAGAAAAACTGTTTTTT	CASSPGILEKLFF
.	TRBV19	TRBD1	TRBJ1-2	TGTGCCAGTAGTGGTACAGGGGGTGGCTATGGCTACACCTTC	CASSGTGGGYGYTF